This T cell receptor beta chain was captured in a study of CD8 T cells in ankylosing spondylitis. Researchers built TCR beta libraries using quantitative 5'-RACE with molecular barcodes. TCRdb reprocessed the 5' RACE reads via MiXCR and lists one record per CDR3 protein. The sample carries 130,000 or so distinct CDR3 sequences, about a sixth recorded once. On this clonotype itself: Antigen: not known.

Findings and limits, study-wide: Earlier reports found some motif variants in synovial fluid and blood in reactive arthritis. The clones that were linked to disease were reported to be significantly enriched in matched synovial fluid samples from ankylosing spondylitis patients. Peripheral blood samples showed relatively rare disease-linked clones, and these clones were CD8+. Blood of patients with ankylosing spondylitis appeared to be characterized by a TCR beta motif of several highly homologous variants.

The CDR3 runs 16 residues. V lost 4 bases, J lost 2 bases, and 5 bases stayed unmatched. Per germline, CDR1 MNHEY and CDR2 SVGAGI. The material sequenced was blood, either unsorted or a sorted T cell fraction (not recorded which). The chain carries TRBV6-5 and TRBJ2-5, with 12 bases lining up with TRBD2. This receptor was identified in a male donor with ankylosing spondylitis. CDR3 protein: CASSSGGLAGQETQYF. CDR3 nucleotides: TGTGCCAGCAGTTCTGGAGGACTAGCGGGACAAGAGACCCAGTACTTC.